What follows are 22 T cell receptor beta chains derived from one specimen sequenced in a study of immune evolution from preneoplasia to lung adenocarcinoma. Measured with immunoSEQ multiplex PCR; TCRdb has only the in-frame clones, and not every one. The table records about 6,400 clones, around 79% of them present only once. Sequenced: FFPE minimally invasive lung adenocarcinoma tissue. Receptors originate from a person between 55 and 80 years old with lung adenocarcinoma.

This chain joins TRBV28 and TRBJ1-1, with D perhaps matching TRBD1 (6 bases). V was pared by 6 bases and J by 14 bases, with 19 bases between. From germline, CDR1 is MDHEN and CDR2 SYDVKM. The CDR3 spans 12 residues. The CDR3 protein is CASRLGGARDFF. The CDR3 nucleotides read TGTGCCAGCAGACTAGGGGGGGCCCGGGACTTCTTT.

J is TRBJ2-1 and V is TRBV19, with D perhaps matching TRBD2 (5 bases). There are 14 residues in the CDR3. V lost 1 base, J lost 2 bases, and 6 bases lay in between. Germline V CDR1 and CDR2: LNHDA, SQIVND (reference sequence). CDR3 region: CASSIGSAYNEQFF. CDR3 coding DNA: TGTGCCAGTAGTATAGGTAGCGCCTACAATGAGCAGTTCTTC.

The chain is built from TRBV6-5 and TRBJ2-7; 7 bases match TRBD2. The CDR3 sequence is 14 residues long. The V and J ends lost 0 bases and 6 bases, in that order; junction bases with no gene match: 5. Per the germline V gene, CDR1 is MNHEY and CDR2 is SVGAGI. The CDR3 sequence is CASSYSGGGSEQYF. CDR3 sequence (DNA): TGTGCCAGCAGTTACTCTGGGGGGGGTAGCGAGCAGTACTTC.

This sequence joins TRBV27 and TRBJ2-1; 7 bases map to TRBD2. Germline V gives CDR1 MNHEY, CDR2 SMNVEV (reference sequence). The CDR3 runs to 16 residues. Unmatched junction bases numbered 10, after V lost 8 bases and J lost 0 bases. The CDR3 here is CASQGTAGSSYNEQFF. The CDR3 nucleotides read TGTGCCAGCCAAGGCACAGCGGGAAGCTCCTACAATGAGCAGTTCTTC.

In DNA, the CDR3 is TGTGCCAGCAGCCCGACTAGCGGGGATTACAATGAGCAGTTCTTC. This codes for CASSPTSGDYNEQFF. The V call is TRBV7-8, the J call TRBJ2-1; the match to TRBD2 covers 11 bases. CDR3 length: 15 residues. Germline CDR1 and CDR2: SGHVS and FQNEAQ. Trimming removed 5 bases from V and 4 bases from J; junction bases left unmatched: 4. Combining the CDR3 with reference TRBV7-8 and TRBJ2-1 gives the whole variable domain GAGVSQSPRYKVAKRGQDVALRCDPISGHVSLFWYQQALGQGPEFLTYFQNEAQLDKSGLPSDRFFAERPEGSVSTLKIQRTQQEDSAVYLCASSPTSGDYNEQFFGPGTRLTVL.

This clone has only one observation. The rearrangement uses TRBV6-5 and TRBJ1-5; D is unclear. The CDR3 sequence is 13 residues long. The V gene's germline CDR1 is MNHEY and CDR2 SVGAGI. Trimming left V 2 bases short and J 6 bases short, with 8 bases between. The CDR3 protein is CASSYSGAQPQHF. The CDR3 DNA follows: TGTGCCAGCAGTTACAGTGGCGCTCAGCCCCAGCATTTT.

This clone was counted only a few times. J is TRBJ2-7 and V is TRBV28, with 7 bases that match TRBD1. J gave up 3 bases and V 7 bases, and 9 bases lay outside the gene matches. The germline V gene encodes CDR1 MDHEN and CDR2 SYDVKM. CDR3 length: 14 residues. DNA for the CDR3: TGTGCCAGCACCAACTTCAGGGGGAACTACGAGCAGTACTTC. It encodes CASTNFRGNYEQYF.

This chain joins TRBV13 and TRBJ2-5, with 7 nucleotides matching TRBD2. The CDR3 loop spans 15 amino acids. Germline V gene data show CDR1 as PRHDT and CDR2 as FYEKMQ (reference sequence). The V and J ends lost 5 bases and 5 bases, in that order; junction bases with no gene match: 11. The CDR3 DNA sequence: TGTGCCAGCAGCACCGGGGGTGACGGGGGGGAGACCCAGTACTTC. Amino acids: CASSTGGDGGETQYF.

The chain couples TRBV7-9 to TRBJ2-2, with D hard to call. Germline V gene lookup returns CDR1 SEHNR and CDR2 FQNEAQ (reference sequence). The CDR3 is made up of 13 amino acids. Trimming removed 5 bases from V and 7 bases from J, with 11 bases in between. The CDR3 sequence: CASSPTVHGELFF. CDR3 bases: TGTGCCAGCAGCCCGACTGTACACGGGGAGCTGTTTTTT.

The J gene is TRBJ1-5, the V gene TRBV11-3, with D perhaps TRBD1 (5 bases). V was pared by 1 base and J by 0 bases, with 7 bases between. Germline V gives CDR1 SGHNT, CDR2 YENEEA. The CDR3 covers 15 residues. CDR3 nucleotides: TGTGCCAGCAGCTTAGCAGGGCATAGCAATCAGCCCCAGCATTTT. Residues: CASSLAGHSNQPQHF.

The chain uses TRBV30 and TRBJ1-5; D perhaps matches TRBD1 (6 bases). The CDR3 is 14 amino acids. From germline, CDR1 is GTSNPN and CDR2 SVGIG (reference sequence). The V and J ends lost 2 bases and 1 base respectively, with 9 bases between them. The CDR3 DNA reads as TGTGCCTGGAGTCAGGGGATAAGCAATCAGCCCCAGCATTTT. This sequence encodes CAWSQGISNQPQHF.

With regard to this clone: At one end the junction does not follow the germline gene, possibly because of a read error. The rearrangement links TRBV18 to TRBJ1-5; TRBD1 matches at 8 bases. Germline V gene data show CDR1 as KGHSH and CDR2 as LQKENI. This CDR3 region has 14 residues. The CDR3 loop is CTSSQGDSNQPQHF. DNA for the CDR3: TGTACCAGCTCACAGGGGGATAGCAATCAGCCCCAGCATTTT.

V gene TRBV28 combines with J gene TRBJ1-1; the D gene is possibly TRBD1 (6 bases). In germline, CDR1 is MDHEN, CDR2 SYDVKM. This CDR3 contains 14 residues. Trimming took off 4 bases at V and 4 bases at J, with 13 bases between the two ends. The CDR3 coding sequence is TGTGCCAGCAGTTCAGGGGCGGGGGGCACTGAAGCTTTCTTT. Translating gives CASSSGAGGTEAFF.

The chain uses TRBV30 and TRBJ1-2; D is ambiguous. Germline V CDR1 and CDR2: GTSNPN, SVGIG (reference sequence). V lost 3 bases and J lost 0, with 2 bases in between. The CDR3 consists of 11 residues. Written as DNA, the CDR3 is TGTGCCTGGAGCCCTAACTATGGCTACACCTTC. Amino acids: CAWSPNYGYTF. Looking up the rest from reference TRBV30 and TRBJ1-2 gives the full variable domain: SQTIHQWPATLVQPVGSPLSLECTVEGTSNPNLYWYRQAAGRGLQLLFYSVGIGQISSEVPQNLSASRPQDRQFILSSKKLLLSDSGFYLCAWSPNYGYTFGSGTRLTVV.

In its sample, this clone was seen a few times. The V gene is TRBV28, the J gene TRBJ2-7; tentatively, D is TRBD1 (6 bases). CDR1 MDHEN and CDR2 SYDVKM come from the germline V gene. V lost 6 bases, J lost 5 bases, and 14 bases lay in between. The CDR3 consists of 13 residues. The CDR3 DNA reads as TGTGCCAGCAGGAGACAGGTGAAGAACGAGCAGTACTTC. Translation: CASRRQVKNEQYF.

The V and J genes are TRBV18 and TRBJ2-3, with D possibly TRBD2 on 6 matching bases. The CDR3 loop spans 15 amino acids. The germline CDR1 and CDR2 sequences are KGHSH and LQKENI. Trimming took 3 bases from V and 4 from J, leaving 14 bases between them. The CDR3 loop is CASSPRDWRADTQYF. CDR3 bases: TGTGCCAGCTCACCGCGGGACTGGCGCGCAGATACGCAGTATTTT.

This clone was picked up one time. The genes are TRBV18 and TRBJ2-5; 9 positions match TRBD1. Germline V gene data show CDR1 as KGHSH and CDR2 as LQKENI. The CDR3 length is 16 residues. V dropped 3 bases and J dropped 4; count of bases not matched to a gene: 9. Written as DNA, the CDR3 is TGTGCCAGCTCACCGTACAGGGGGCATACGGGAGAGACCCAGTACTTC. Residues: CASSPYRGHTGETQYF.

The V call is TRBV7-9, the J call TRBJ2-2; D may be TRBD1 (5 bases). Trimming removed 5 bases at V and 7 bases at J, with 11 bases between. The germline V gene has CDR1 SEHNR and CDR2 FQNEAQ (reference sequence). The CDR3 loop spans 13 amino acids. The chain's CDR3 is CASSRGSGGELFF. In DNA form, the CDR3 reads TGTGCCAGCAGCAGGGGAAGTGGCGGGGAGCTGTTTTTT. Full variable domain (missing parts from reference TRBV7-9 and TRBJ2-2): DTGVSQNPRHKITKRGQNVTFRCDPISEHNRLYWYRQTLGQGPEFLTYFQNEAQLEKSRLLSDRFSAERPKGSFSTLEIQRTEQGDSAMYLCASSRGSGGELFFGEGSRLTVL.

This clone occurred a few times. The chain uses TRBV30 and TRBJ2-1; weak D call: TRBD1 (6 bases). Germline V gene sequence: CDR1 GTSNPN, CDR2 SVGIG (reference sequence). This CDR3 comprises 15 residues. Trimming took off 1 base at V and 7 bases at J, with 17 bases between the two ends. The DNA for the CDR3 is TGTGCCTGGAGTGGGGGGCTAGTCGGCGGGAATGAGCAGTTCTTC. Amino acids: CAWSGGLVGGNEQFF.

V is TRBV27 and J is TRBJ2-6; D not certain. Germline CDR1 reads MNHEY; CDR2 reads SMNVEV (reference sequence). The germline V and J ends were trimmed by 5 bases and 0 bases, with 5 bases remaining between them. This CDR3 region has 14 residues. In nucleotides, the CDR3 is TGTGCCAGCAGTCTGCTCTCTGGGGCCAACGTCCTGACTTTC. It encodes CASSLLSGANVLTF.

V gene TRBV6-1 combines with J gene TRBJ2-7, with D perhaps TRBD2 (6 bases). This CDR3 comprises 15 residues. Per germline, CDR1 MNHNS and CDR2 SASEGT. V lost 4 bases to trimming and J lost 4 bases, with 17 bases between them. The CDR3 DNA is TGTGCCAGCAGTGTGTCGGGAGTCCCCCCTTACGAGCAGTACTTC. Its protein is CASSVSGVPPYEQYF.

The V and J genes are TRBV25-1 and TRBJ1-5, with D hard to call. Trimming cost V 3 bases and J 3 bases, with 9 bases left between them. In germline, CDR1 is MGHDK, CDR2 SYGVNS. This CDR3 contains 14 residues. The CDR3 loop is CASSDLGDNQPQHF. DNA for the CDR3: TGTGCCAGCAGTGATTTAGGCGACAATCAGCCCCAGCATTTT.